Included here is one T cell receptor beta chain sequence, with context. This sample is drawn from a study of shared T cell receptors in the human thymus. From germline, CDR1 is MGHRA and CDR2 YSYEKL. The V end lost 3 bases, the J end lost 2 bases, and 8 bases lay between the germline ends. The CDR3 sequence is 13 residues long. Produced via immunoSEQ multiplex PCR; TCRdb's table is partial and in-frame only. Found here are more than 550,000 clones, around 87% of them singletons; the top ten hold 0.0094%. The sample was also reused in another study, on human thymus T cells. That paper adds: The sample donors, healthy Finnish infants, were having corrective surgery for congenital heart defects. Resections were taken during corrective heart surgery, and the thymus tissue came from these. Reports from related research described highly overlapping thymic repertoires among unrelated individuals.

The source material was thymocytes. This sequence was found in a boy in the first two years of life with a congenital heart defect. This chain connects TRBV4-1 to TRBJ2-7, with D perhaps TRBD2 (6 bases). In DNA, the CDR3 is TGCGCCAGCAGCCAGACTAGTACCTACGAGCAGTACTTC. Residues: CASSQTSTYEQYF.